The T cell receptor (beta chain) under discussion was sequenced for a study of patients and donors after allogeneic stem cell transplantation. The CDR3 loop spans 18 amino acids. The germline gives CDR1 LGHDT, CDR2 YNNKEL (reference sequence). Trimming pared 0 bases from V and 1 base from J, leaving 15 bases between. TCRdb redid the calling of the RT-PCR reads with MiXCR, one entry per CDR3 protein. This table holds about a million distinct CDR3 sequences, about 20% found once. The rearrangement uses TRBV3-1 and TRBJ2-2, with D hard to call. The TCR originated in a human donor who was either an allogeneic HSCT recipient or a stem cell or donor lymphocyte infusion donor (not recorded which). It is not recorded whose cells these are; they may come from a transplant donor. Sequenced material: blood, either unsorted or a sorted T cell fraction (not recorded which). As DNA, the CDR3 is TGTGCCAGCAGCCAAGAATACCCGCGGCAGCGGAACACCGGGGAGCTGTTTTTT. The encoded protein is CASSQEYPRQRNTGELFF.